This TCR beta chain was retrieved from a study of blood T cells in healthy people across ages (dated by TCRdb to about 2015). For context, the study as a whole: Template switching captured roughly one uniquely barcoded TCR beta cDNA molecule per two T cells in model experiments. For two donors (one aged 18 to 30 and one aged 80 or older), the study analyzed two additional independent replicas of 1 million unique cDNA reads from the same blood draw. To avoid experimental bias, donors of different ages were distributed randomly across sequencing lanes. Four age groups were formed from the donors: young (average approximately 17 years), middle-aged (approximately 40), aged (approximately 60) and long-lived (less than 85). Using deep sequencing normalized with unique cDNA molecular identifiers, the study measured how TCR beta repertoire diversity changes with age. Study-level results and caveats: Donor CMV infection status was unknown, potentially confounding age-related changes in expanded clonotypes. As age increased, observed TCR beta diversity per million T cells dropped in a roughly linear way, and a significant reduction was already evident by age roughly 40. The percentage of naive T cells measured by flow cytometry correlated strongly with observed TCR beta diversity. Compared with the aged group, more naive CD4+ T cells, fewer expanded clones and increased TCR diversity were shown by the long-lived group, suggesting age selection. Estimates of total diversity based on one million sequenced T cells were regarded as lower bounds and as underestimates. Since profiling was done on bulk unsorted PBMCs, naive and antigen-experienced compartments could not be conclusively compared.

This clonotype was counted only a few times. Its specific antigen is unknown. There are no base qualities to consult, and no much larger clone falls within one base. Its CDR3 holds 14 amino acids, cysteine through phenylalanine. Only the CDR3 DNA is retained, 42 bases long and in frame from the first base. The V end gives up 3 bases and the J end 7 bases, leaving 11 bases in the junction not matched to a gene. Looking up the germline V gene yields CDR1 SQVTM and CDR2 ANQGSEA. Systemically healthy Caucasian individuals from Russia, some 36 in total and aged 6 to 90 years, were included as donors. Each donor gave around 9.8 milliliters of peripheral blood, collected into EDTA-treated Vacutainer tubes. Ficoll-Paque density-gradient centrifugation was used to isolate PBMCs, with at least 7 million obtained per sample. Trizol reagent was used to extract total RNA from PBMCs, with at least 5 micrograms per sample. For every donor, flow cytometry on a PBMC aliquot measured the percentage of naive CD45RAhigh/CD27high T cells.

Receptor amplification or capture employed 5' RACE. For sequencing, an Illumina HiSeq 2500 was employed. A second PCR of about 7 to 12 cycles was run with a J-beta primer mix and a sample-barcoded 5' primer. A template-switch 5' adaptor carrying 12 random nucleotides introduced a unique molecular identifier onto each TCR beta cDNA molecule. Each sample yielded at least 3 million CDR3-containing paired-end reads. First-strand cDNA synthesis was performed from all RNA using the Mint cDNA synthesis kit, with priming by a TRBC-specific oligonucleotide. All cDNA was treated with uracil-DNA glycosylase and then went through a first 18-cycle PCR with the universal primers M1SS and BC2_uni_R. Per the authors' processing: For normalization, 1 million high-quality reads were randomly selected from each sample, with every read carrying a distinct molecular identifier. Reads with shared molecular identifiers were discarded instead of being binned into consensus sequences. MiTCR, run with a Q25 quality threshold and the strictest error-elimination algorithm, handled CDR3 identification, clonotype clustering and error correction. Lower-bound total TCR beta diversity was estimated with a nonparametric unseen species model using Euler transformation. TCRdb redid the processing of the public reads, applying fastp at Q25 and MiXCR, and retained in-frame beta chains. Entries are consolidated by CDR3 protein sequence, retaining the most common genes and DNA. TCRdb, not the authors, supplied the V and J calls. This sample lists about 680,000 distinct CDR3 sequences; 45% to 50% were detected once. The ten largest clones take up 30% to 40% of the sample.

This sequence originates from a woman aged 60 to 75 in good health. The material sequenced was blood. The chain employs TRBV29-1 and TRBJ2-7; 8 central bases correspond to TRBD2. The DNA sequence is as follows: TGCAGCGTTGACACCGGGACTAGGCCCCAGGAGCAGTACTTC. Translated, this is CSVDTGTRPQEQYF.